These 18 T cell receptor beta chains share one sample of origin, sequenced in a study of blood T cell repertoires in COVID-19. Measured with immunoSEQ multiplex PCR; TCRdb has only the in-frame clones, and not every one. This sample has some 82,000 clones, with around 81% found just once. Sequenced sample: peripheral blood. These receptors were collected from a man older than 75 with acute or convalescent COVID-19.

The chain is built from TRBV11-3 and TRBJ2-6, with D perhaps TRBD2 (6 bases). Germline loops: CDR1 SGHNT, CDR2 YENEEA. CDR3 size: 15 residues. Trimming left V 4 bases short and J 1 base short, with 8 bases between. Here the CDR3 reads CASSSGGSGANVLTF. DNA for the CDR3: TGTGCCAGCAGCTCCGGGGGTTCTGGGGCCAACGTCCTGACTTTC.

CDR3 protein: CASSLQGQGATEQFF. The CDR3 DNA reads as TGCGCCAGCAGCTTGCAGGGACAGGGGGCAACTGAGCAGTTCTTC. V gene TRBV5-1 combines with J gene TRBJ2-1; 12 bases match TRBD1. The V and J ends lost 1 base and 9 bases, in that order; junction bases with no gene match: 5. Germline assignment: CDR1 SGHRS and CDR2 YFSETQ. The CDR3 sequence is 15 residues long.

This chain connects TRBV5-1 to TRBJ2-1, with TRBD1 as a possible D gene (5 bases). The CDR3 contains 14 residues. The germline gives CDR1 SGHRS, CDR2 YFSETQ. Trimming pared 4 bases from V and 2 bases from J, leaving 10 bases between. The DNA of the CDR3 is TGCGCCAGCAGCCGACAGAGGACCTACAATGAGCAGTTCTTC. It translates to CASSRQRTYNEQFF. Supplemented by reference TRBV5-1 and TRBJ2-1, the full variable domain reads KAGVTQTPRYLIKTRGQQVTLSCSPISGHRSVSWYQQTPGQGLQFLFEYFSETQRNKGNFPGRFSGRQFSNSRSEMNVSTLELGDSALYLCASSRQRTYNEQFFGPGTRLTVL.

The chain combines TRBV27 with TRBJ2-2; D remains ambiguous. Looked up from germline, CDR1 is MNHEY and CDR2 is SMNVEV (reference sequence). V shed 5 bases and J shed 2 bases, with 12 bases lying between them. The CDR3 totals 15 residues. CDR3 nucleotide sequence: TGTGCCAGCAGTCCCCACAGATTAAACACCGGGGAGCTGTTTTTT. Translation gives CASSPHRLNTGELFF.

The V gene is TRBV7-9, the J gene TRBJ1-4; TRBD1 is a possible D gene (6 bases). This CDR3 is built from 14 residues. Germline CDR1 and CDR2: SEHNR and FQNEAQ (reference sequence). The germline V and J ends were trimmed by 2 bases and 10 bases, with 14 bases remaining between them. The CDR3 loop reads CASSLQQGLGKLFF. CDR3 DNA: TGTGCCAGCAGCTTACAACAGGGATTGGGAAAACTGTTTTTT.

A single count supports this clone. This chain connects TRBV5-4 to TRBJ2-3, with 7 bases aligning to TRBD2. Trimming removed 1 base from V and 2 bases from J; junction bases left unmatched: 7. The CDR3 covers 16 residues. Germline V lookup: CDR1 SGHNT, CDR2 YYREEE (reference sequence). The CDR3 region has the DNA TGTGCCAGCAGCTTGTGGACGGGAGGACTCACAGATACGCAGTATTTT. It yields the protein CASSLWTGGLTDTQYF.

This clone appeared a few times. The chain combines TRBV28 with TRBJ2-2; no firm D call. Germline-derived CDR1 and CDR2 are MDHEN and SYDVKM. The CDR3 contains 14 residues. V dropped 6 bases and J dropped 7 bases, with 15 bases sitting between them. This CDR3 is CASRAPERSGELFF. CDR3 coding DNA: TGTGCCAGCAGGGCCCCTGAGCGAAGCGGGGAGCTGTTTTTT.

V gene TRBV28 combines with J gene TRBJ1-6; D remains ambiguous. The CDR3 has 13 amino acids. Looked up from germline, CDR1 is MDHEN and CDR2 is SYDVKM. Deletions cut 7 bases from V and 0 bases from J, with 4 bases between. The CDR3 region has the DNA TGTGCCAGCACCAGCTCCTATAATTCACCCCTCCACTTT. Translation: CASTSSYNSPLHF.

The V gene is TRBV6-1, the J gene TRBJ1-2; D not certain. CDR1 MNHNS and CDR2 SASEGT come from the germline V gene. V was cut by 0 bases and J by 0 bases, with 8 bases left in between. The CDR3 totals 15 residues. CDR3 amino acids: CASSEARQTNYGYTF. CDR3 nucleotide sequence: TGTGCCAGCAGTGAAGCGCGGCAGACTAACTATGGCTACACCTTC.

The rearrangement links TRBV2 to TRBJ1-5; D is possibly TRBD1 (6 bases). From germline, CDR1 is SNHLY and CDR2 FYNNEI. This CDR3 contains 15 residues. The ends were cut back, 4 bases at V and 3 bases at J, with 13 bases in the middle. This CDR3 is CASSAVRGTNQPQHF. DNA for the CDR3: TGTGCCAGCAGTGCGGTCAGGGGTACCAATCAGCCCCAGCATTTT.

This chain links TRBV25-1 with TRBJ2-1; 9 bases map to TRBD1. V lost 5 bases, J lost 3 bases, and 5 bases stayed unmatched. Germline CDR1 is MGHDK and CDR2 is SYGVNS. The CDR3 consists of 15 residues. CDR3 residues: CASSPSTGGYNEQFF. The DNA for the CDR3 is TGTGCCAGCAGTCCATCGACAGGGGGCTACAATGAGCAGTTCTTC.

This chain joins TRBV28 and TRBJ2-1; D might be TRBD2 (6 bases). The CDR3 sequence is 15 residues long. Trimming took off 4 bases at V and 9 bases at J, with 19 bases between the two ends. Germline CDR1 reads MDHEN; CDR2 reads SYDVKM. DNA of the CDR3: TGTGCCAGCAGTTCCCCGGGGACTCATTCTCGTGAGCAGTTCTTC. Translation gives CASSSPGTHSREQFF.

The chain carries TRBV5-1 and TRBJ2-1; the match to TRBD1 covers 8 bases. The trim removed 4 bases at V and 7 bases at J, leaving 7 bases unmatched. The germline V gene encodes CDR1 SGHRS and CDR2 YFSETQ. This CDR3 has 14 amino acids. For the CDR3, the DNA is TGCGCCAGCAGCCCCTCGAACAGGGGGAATGAGCAGTTCTTC. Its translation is CASSPSNRGNEQFF.

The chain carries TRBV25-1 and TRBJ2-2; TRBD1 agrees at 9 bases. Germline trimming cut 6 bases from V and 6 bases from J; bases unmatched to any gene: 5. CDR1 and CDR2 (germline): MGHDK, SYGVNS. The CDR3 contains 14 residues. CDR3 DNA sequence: TGTGCCAGCAGACGGACAGGGGAACCCGGGGAGCTGTTTTTT. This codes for CASRRTGEPGELFF.

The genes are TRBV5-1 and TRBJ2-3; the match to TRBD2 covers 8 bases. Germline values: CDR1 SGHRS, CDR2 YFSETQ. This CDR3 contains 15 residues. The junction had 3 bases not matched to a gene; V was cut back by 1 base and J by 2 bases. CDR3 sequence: CASSLIAGSTDTQYF. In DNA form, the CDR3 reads TGCGCCAGCAGCTTGATAGCGGGGTCCACAGATACGCAGTATTTT.

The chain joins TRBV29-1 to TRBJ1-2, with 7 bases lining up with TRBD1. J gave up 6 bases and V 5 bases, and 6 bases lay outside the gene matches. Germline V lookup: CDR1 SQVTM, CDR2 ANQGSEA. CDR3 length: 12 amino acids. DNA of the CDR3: TGCAGCGTTTCTCCGACAGGGAATGGCTACACCTTC. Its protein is CSVSPTGNGYTF.

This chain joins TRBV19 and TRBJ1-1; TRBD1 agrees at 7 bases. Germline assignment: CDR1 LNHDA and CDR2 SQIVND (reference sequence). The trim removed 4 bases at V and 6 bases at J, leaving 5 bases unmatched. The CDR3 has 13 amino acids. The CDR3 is CASSTNRGSEAFF. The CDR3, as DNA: TGTGCCAGTAGTACAAACAGGGGTTCTGAAGCTTTCTTT.

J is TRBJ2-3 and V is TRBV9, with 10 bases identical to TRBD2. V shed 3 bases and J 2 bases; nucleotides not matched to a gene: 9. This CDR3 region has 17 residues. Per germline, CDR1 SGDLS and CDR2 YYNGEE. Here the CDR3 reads CASSGTSGSVFTDTQYF. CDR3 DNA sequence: TGTGCCAGCAGCGGGACTAGCGGTTCAGTCTTCACAGATACGCAGTATTTT.